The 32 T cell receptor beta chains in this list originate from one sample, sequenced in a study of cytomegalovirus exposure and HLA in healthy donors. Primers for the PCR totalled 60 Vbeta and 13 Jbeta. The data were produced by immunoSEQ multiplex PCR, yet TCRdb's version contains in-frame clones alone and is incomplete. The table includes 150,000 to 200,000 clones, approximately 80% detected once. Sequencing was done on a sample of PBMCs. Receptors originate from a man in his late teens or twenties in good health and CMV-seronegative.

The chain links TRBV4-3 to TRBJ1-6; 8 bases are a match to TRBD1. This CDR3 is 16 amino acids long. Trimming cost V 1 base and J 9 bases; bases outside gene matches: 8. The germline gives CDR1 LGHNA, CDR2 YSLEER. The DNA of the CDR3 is TGCGCCAGCAGCCAAGCCCCGGGACAGGCCAGTTCACCCCTCCACTTT. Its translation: CASSQAPGQASSPLHF.

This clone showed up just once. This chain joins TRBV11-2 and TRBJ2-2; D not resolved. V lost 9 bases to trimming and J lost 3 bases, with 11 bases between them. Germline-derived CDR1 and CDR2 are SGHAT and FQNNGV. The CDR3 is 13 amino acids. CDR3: CASRVRYTGELFF. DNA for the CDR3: TGTGCCAGTCGGGTCCGATACACCGGGGAGCTGTTTTTT. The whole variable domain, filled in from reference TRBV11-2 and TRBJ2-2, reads EAGVAQSPRYKIIEKRQSVAFWCNPISGHATLYWYQQILGQGPKLLIQFQNNGVVDDSQLPKDRFSAERLKGVDSTLKIQPAKLEDSAVYLCASRVRYTGELFFGEGSRLTVL.

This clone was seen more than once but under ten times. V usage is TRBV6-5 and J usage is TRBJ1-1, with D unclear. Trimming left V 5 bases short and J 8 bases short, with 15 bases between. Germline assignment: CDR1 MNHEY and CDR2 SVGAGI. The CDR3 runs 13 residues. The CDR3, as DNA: TGTGCCAGCAGTGAAGTTGAGGGAGGGGAAGCTTTCTTT. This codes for CASSEVEGGEAFF.

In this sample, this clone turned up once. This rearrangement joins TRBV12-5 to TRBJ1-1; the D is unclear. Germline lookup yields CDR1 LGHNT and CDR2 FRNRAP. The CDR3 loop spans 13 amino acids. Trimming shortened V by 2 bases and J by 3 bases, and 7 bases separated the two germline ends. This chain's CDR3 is CASGLSLDTEAFF. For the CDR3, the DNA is TGTGCTAGTGGTTTGAGCTTGGACACTGAAGCTTTCTTT.

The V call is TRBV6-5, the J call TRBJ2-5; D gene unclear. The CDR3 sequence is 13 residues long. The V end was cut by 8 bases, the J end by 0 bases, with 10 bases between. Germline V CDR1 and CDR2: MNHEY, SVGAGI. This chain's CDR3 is CASGPTYQETQYF. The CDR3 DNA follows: TGTGCCAGCGGTCCGACATACCAAGAGACCCAGTACTTC.

Here the CDR3 reads CASSYSSGTGGFGYTF. The CDR3 coding sequence is TGTGCCAGCAGTTACTCGAGTGGGACAGGGGGCTTTGGCTACACCTTC. V and J are TRBV6-5 and TRBJ1-2, with TRBD1 identical over 12 bases. The junction had 6 bases not matched to a gene; V was cut back by 0 bases and J by 7 bases. CDR3 length: 16 amino acids. Germline values: CDR1 MNHEY, CDR2 SVGAGI.

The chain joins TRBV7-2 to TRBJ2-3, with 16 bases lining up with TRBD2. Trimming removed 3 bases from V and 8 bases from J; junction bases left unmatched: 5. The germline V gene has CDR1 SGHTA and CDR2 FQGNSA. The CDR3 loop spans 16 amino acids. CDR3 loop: CASSFAGTSGGGTQYF. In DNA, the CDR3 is TGTGCCAGCAGCTTCGCTGGGACTAGCGGGGGGGGTACGCAGTATTTT.

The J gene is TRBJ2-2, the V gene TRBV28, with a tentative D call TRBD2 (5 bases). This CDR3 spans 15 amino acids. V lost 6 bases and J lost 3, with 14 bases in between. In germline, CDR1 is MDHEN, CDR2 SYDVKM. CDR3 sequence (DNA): TGTGCCAGCAGGGCAGTTACGGGATACACCGGGGAGCTGTTTTTT. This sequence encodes CASRAVTGYTGELFF.

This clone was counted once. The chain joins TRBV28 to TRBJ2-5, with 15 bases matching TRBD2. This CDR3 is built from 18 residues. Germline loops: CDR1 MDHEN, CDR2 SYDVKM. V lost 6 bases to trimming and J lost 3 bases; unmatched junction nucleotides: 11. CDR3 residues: CASSYGLAGGRGEETQYF. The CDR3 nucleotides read TGTGCCAGCAGCTACGGACTAGCGGGAGGGAGGGGGGAAGAGACCCAGTACTTC. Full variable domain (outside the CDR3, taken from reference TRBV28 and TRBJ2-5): DVKVTQSSRYLVKRTGEKVFLECVQDMDHENMFWYRQDPGLGLRLIYFSYDVKMKEKGDIPEGYSVSREKKERFSLILESASTNQTSMYLCASSYGLAGGRGEETQYFGPGTRLLVL.

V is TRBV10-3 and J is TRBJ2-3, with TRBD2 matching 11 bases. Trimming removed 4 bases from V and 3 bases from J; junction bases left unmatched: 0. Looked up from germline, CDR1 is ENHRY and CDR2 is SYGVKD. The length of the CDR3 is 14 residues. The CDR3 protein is CAISGLAGTDTQYF. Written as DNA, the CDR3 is TGTGCCATCAGTGGACTAGCGGGAACAGATACGCAGTATTTT.

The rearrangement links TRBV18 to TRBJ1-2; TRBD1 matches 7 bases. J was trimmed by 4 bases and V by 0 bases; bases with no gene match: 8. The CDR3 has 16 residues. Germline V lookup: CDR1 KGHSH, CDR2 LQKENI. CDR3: CASSPPLGTATYGYTF. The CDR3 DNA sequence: TGTGCCAGCTCACCACCTCTAGGGACAGCTACCTATGGCTACACCTTC.

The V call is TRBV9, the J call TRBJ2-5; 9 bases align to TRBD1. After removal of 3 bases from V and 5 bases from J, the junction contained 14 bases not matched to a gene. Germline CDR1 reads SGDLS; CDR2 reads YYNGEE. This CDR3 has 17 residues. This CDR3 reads CASSGIVSGTGSETQYF. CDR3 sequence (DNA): TGTGCCAGCAGCGGTATCGTCTCCGGGACAGGGTCGGAGACCCAGTACTTC. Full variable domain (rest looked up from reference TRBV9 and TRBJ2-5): DSGVTQTPKHLITATGQRVTLRCSPRSGDLSVYWYQQSLDQGLQFLIQYYNGEERAKGNILERFSAQQFPDLHSELNLSSLELGDSALYFCASSGIVSGTGSETQYFGPGTRLLVL.

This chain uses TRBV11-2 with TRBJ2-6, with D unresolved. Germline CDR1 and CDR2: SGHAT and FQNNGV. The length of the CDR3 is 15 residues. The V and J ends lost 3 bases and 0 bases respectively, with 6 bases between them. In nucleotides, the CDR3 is TGTGCCAGCAGCTTTCTGAGCTCTGGGGCCAACGTCCTGACTTTC. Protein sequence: CASSFLSSGANVLTF.

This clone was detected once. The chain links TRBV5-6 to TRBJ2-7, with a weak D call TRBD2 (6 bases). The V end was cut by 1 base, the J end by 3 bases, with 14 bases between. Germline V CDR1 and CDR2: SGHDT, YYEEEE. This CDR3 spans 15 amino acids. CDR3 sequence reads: CASSLNALGGYEQYF. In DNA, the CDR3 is TGTGCCAGCAGCTTGAATGCTTTGGGGGGCTACGAGCAGTACTTC.

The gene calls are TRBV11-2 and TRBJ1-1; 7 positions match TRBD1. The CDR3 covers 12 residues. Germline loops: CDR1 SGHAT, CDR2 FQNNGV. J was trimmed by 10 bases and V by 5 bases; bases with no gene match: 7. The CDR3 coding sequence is TGTGCCAGCAGCCCGATTACAGGGGCAGCTTTCTTT. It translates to CASSPITGAAFF.

CDR3 protein: CASSYPTGGAQETQYF. CDR3 nucleotide sequence: TGTGCCAGCAGTTACCCGACGGGGGGGGCACAAGAGACCCAGTACTTC. V and J are TRBV6-6 and TRBJ2-5, with 8 bases aligning to TRBD2. CDR1 and CDR2 from the germline V gene are MNHNY and SVGAGI (reference sequence). The CDR3 has 16 amino acids. V lost 2 bases to trimming and J lost 2 bases; unmatched junction nucleotides: 7.

CDR3: CASKGGSTDTQYF. As DNA, the CDR3 is TGTGCCAGCAAAGGGGGAAGCACAGATACGCAGTATTTT. The chain links TRBV7-2 to TRBJ2-3; TRBD1 is a possible D gene (6 bases). Trimming took off 7 bases at V and 0 bases at J, with 8 bases between the two ends. CDR1 SGHTA and CDR2 FQGNSA come from the germline V gene. CDR3 length: 13 residues.

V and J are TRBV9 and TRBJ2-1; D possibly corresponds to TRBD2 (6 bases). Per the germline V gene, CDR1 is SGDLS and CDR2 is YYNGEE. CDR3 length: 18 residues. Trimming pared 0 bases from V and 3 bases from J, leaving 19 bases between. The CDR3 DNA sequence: TGTGCCAGCAGCGTAGATCAGACCCTAGCGCGAATCTACAATGAGCAGTTCTTC. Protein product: CASSVDQTLARIYNEQFF.

CDR3: CASSRRAGPREQYF. CDR3 nucleotides: TGTGCCAGTAGCCGGAGGGCAGGCCCTAGAGAGCAGTACTTC. The chain recombines TRBV19 with TRBJ2-7; D possibly corresponds to TRBD2 (6 bases). Germline loops: CDR1 LNHDA, CDR2 SQIVND (reference sequence). V lost 6 bases, J lost 7 bases, and 19 bases lay in between. The CDR3 is 14 amino acids.

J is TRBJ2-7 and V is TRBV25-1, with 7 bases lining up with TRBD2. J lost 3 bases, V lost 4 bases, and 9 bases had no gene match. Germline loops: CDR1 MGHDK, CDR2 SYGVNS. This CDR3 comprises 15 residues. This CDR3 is CASSGGGSGRYEQYF. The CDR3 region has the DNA TGTGCCAGCAGTGGAGGCGGGAGTGGTCGCTACGAGCAGTACTTC.

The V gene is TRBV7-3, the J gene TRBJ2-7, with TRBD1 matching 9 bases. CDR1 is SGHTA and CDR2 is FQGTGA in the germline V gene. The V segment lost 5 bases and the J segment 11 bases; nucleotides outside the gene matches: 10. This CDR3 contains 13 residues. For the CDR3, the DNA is TGTGCCAGCAGCCCGGGGACAGGGACGAGGAAGTACTTC. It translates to CASSPGTGTRKYF. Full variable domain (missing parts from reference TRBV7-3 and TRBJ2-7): GAGVSQTPSNKVTEKGKYVELRCDPISGHTALYWYRQSLGQGPEFLIYFQGTGAADDSGLPNDRFFAVRPEGSVSTLKIQRTERGDSAVYLCASSPGTGTRKYFGPGTRLTVT.

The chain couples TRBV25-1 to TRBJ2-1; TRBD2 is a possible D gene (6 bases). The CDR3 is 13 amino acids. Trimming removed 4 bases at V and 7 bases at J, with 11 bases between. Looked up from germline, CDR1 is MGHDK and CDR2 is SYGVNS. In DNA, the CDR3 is TGTGCCAGCAGTGCCGGGACTCAAAATGAGCAGTTCTTC. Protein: CASSAGTQNEQFF.

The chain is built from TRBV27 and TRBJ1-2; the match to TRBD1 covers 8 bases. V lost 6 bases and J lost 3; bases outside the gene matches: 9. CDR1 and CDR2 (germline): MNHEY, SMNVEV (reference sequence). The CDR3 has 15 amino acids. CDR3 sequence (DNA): TGTGCCAGCAGCTCCGGACAGGGCAACTACTATGGCTACACCTTC. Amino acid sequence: CASSSGQGNYYGYTF.

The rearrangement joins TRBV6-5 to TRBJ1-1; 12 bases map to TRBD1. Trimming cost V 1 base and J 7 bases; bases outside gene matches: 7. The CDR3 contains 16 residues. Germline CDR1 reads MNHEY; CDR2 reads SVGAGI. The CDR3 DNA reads TGTGCCAGCAGTTACTTCCGGGACAGGGGGCAGGATGAAGCTTTCTTT. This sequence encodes CASSYFRDRGQDEAFF.

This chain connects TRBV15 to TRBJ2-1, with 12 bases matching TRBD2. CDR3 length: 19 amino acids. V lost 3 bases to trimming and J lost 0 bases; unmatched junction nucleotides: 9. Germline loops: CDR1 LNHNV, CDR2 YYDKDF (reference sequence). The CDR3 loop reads CATSSVWTSGEDSYNEQFF. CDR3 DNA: TGTGCCACCAGCAGCGTTTGGACTAGCGGGGAGGACTCCTACAATGAGCAGTTCTTC. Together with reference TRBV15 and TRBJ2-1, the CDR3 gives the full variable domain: DAMVIQNPRYQVTQFGKPVTLSCSQTLNHNVMYWYQQKSSQAPKLLFHYYDKDFNNEADTPDNFQSRRPNTSFCFLDIRSPGLGDTAMYLCATSSVWTSGEDSYNEQFFGPGTRLTVL.

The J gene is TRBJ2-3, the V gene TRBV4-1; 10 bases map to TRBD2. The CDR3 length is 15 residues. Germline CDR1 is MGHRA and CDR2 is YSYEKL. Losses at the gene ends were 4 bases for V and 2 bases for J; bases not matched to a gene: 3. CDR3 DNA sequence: TGCGCCAGCAGCCTCACTAGCGGGGCCACAGATACGCAGTATTTT. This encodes CASSLTSGATDTQYF.

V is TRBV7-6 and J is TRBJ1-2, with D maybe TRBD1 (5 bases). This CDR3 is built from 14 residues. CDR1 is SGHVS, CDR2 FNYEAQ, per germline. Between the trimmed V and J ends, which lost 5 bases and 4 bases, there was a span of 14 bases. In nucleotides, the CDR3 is TGTGCCAGCAGCCCGAGTCCAGGGCTCTATGGCTACACCTTC. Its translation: CASSPSPGLYGYTF. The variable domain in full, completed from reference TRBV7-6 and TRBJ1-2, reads GAGVSQSPRYKVTKRGQDVALRCDPISGHVSLYWYRQALGQGPEFLTYFNYEAQQDKSGLPNDRFSAERPEGSISTLTIQRTEQRDSAMYRCASSPSPGLYGYTFGSGTRLTVV.

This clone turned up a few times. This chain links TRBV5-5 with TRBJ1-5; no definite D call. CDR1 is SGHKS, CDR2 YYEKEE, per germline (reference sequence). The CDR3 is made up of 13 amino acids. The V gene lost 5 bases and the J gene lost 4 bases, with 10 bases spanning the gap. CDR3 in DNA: TGTGCCAGCAGATCAGGTCCAAATCAGCCCCAGCATTTT. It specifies CASRSGPNQPQHF. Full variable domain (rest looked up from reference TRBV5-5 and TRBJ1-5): DAGVTQSPTHLIKTRGQQVTLRCSPISGHKSVSWYQQVLGQGPQFIFQYYEKEERGRGNFPDRFSARQFPNYSSELNVNALLLGDSALYLCASRSGPNQPQHFGDGTRLSIL.

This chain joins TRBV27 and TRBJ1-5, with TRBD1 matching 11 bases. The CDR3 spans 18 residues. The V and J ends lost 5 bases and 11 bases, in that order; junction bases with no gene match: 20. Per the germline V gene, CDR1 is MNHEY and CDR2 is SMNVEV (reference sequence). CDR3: CASSQRVGGTGGSWAQHF. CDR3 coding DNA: TGTGCCAGCAGTCAGAGGGTAGGGGGGACAGGGGGATCTTGGGCCCAGCATTTT.

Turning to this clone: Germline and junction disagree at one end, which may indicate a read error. The CDR3 sequence is CSSSLEGVVGGYTF. DNA of the CDR3: TGTTCCAGCAGCTTAGAGGGAGTAGTCGGAGGCTACACCTTC. V gene TRBV7-9 combines with J gene TRBJ1-2; D remains unclear. The CDR3 consists of 14 residues. The V gene's germline CDR1 is SEHNR and CDR2 FQNEAQ (reference sequence).

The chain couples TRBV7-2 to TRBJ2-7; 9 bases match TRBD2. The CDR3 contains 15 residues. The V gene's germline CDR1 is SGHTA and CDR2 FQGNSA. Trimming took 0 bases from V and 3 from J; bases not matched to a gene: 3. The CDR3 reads CASSLASGSVYEQYF. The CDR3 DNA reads TGTGCCAGCAGCTTAGCTAGCGGGAGTGTCTACGAGCAGTACTTC.

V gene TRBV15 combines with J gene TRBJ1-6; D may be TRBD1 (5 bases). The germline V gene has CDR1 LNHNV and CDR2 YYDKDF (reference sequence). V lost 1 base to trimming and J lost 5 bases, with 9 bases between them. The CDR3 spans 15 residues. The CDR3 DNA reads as TGTGCCACCAGCAGAGGAGGCAGGGATAATTCACCCCTCCACTTT. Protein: CATSRGGRDNSPLHF.